This TCR beta chain came from a study of blood T cell repertoires in COVID-19. Across the whole study: Donors in the United States, Italy and Spain gave samples during acute or convalescent COVID-19. The analysed material was cDNA or gDNA that came from T cells, B-cell-depleted T cells, or PBMCs.

CDR3 size: 12 residues. Germline V gene data show CDR1 as GTSNPN and CDR2 as SVGIG (reference sequence). Trimming removed 5 bases from V and 0 bases from J; junction bases left unmatched: 1. Per the original methods: How many nucleated cells were present was estimated from reference gene primer amplification. The repertoire was sequenced with immunoSEQ multiplex PCR; TCRdb's copy has only in-frame clones and lacks some. The DNA was the basis for D and trimming; V, J and clone size are from that table. This table holds under 250,000 clones, roughly four fifths found once. This chain joins TRBV30 and TRBJ2-7, with 7 positions matching TRBD1. This clonotype was obtained from a woman between 40 and 55 years old with acute or convalescent COVID-19. Sample: peripheral blood. Here the CDR3 DNA reads TGTGCCTGGGGGACAGTCTCCTACGAGCAGTACTTC. Protein sequence: CAWGTVSYEQYF.